This T cell receptor (beta chain) was recovered during a study of T cells in localized non-small cell lung cancer. Sequencing used immunoSEQ multiplex PCR; TCRdb keeps in-frame clones, though not all of them. The repertoire holds fewer than 6,500 clones, around 43% seen once, with roughly 15% in the top ten. Many counts were recorded for this clone. Antigen unknown. General study results and limits: Adjacent lung held a median roughly 54 of the top 100 tumor clones.

The material was lung tumor tissue, obtained before any cancer treatment. The TCR originated in a man aged 40 to 70 with stage I lung adenocarcinoma.

The CDR3 region has the DNA TGCGCCAGCAGGAAGAGCAAGGAGCAAGGCTACACCTTC. This translates into CASRKSKEQGYTF. V gene TRBV4-1 combines with J gene TRBJ1-2; D is undetermined. The CDR3 covers 13 residues. CDR1 and CDR2 (germline): MGHRA, YSYEKL. Trimming stripped 6 bases from V and 8 bases from J, with 16 bases between.